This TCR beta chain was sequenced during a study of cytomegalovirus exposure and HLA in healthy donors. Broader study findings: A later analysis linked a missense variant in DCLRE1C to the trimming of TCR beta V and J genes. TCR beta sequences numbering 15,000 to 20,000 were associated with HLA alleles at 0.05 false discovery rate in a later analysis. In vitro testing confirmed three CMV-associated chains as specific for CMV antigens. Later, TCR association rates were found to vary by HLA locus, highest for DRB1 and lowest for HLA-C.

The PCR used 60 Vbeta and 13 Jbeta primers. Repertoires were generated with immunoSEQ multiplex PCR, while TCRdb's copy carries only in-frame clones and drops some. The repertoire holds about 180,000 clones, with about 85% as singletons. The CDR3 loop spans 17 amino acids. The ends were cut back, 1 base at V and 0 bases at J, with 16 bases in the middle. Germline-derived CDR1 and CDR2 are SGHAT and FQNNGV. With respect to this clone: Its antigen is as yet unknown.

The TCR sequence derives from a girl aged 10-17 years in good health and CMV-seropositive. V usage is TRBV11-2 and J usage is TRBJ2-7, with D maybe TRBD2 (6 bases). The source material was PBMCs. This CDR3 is CASSLAPRGASSYEQYF. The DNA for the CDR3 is TGTGCCAGCAGCTTAGCCCCTCGCGGGGCTAGCTCCTACGAGCAGTACTTC.